These 15 T cell receptor beta chains were sequenced from one sample in a study of cytomegalovirus exposure and HLA in healthy donors. Researchers ran the PCR with 60 Vbeta and 13 Jbeta primers. Using immunoSEQ multiplex PCR, the repertoire was profiled, and TCRdb retains in-frame clones only, with some absent. The sample shows just over 150,000 clones, approximately 82% of them seen only once. The sequencing sample was made of PBMCs. These receptors originate from a man aged 50-59 years in good health and CMV-seropositive.

J is TRBJ2-1 and V is TRBV4-2; 10 bases map to TRBD2. The CDR3 is 17 residues long. V lost 0 bases to trimming and J lost 9 bases; unmatched junction nucleotides: 11. The germline V gene has CDR1 LGHNA and CDR2 YNFKEQ. In nucleotides, the CDR3 is TGTGCCAGCAGCCAAGATGTAGGGACTAGCGCGCTGCCTGAGCAGTTCTTC. Amino acid sequence: CASSQDVGTSALPEQFF.

The gene calls are TRBV9 and TRBJ2-3, with TRBD2 matching 7 bases. Germline lookup yields CDR1 SGDLS and CDR2 YYNGEE. The CDR3 contains 14 residues. V was pared by 4 bases and J by 3 bases, with 5 bases of the junction left unmatched. The CDR3 is CASSQGLKTDTQYF. CDR3 in DNA: TGTGCCAGCAGCCAGGGACTAAAAACAGATACGCAGTATTTT.

This sequence joins TRBV6-6 and TRBJ1-6, with a tentative D call TRBD1 (6 bases). CDR1 and CDR2 (germline): MNHNY, SVGAGI (reference sequence). The CDR3 spans 13 residues. Deletions cut 6 bases from V and 5 bases from J, with 8 bases between. The CDR3 DNA sequence: TGTGCCAGCAGGACAGGTGATAATTCACCCCTCCACTTT. Protein sequence: CASRTGDNSPLHF.

J is TRBJ2-7 and V is TRBV5-6; D gene uncertain. The CDR3 sequence is 12 residues long. V was clipped by 3 bases and J by 0 bases, with 4 bases between them. From germline, CDR1 is SGHDT and CDR2 YYEEEE. CDR3 in DNA: TGTGCCAGCAGCTCTAACTCCTACGAGCAGTACTTC. The encoded protein is CASSSNSYEQYF.

The CDR3 sequence is CASSIWGDGITEAFF. For the CDR3, the DNA is TGTGCCAGTAGTATCTGGGGGGATGGTATCACTGAAGCTTTCTTT. The genes are TRBV19 and TRBJ1-1, with a tentative D call TRBD1 (5 bases). The ends were cut back, 3 bases at V and 4 bases at J, with 15 bases in the middle. The CDR3 is 15 amino acids. Looked up from germline, CDR1 is LNHDA and CDR2 is SQIVND (reference sequence).

The V call is TRBV4-1, the J call TRBJ2-1, with 13 bases fitting TRBD2. Germline V gene data show CDR1 as MGHRA and CDR2 as YSYEKL. J lost 5 bases, V lost 0 bases, and 13 bases had no gene match. This CDR3 has 20 amino acids. CDR3 sequence (DNA): TGCGCCAGCAGCCAAGAGAGGAGGGGAACCGGGACTAGCGGGAACAATGAGCAGTTCTTC. This gives the protein CASSQERRGTGTSGNNEQFF.

This clone was counted a few times. The V and J genes are TRBV29-1 and TRBJ1-1; 8 bases are shared with TRBD1. Germline V gene data show CDR1 as SQVTM and CDR2 as ANQGSEA. With 0 bases clipped from V and 4 bases from J, the junction kept 7 bases outside the gene matches. The CDR3 covers 15 residues. CDR3 amino acids: CSVEDLDRASTEAFF. The CDR3 nucleotides are TGCAGCGTTGAAGACTTGGACAGGGCGAGCACTGAAGCTTTCTTT. The full variable domain, its missing parts supplied by reference TRBV29-1 and TRBJ1-1, is SAVISQKPSRDICQRGTSLTIQCQVDSQVTMMFWYRQQPGQSLTLIATANQGSEATYESGFVIDKFPISRPNLTFSTLTVSNMSPEDSSIYLCSVEDLDRASTEAFFGQGTRLTVV.

The chain recombines TRBV27 with TRBJ2-3; TRBD1 agrees at 8 bases. The CDR3 consists of 14 residues. With V trimmed by 3 bases and J by 4 bases, 3 bases remained unmatched. Germline CDR1 MNHEY, CDR2 SMNVEV (reference sequence). CDR3 amino acids: CASSLATGADTQYF. CDR3 DNA: TGTGCCAGCAGTTTGGCGACAGGGGCAGATACGCAGTATTTT.

The rearrangement joins TRBV27 to TRBJ2-3; the D gene is possibly TRBD1 (5 bases). This CDR3 region has 14 residues. Looked up from germline, CDR1 is MNHEY and CDR2 is SMNVEV (reference sequence). The V gene lost 5 bases and the J gene lost 3 bases, with 12 bases spanning the gap. CDR3 nucleotide sequence: TGTGCCAGCAGTCTGCAGGGCAGGACAGATACGCAGTATTTT. This gives the protein CASSLQGRTDTQYF.

The rearrangement links TRBV19 to TRBJ2-3; 9 positions match TRBD2. CDR1 LNHDA and CDR2 SQIVND come from the germline V gene (reference sequence). The CDR3 runs 16 residues. Trimming cost V 0 bases and J 4 bases; bases outside gene matches: 5. CDR3 region: CASSIDRGGRADTQYF. The DNA for the CDR3 is TGTGCCAGTAGTATAGATCGTGGCGGGAGGGCAGATACGCAGTATTTT.

The V call is TRBV7-8, the J call TRBJ1-3; 8 positions agree with TRBD1. CDR3 length: 16 residues. V dropped 1 base and J dropped 2; count of bases not matched to a gene: 4. Germline V gene lookup returns CDR1 SGHVS and CDR2 FQNEAQ. CDR3 sequence reads: CASSLDQGAAGNTIYF. CDR3 DNA: TGTGCCAGCAGCTTAGACCAGGGGGCTGCTGGAAACACCATATATTTT.

The rearrangement uses TRBV7-8 and TRBJ2-7, with D hard to call. Trimming cost V 1 base and J 6 bases, with 7 bases left between them. The germline V gene encodes CDR1 SGHVS and CDR2 FQNEAQ. CDR3 length: 12 amino acids. The CDR3 nucleotides are TGTGCCAGCAGCTTAGGAGGCTCCGAGCAGTACTTC. Translated: CASSLGGSEQYF.

This chain links TRBV6-1 with TRBJ1-1; D remains ambiguous. This CDR3 is 13 amino acids long. The ends were cut back, 4 bases at V and 0 bases at J, with 6 bases in the middle. Looked up from germline, CDR1 is MNHNS and CDR2 is SASEGT. In DNA form, the CDR3 reads TGTGCCAGCAGTGTAAAAATGAACACTGAAGCTTTCTTT. This translates into CASSVKMNTEAFF.

The V and J genes are TRBV7-2 and TRBJ2-3, with D perhaps matching TRBD1 (6 bases). The CDR3 extends over 16 amino acids. V was clipped by 3 bases and J by 0 bases, with 13 bases between them. Germline CDR1 reads SGHTA; CDR2 reads FQGNSA. CDR3 sequence reads: CASSFLDRPSTDTQYF. CDR3 nucleotides: TGTGCCAGCAGCTTCTTAGACAGGCCTAGCACAGATACGCAGTATTTT.

V and J are TRBV7-9 and TRBJ2-5, with TRBD1 matching over 7 bases. With 2 bases clipped from V and 3 bases from J, the junction kept 3 bases outside the gene matches. Germline V gene data show CDR1 as SEHNR and CDR2 as FQNEAQ (reference sequence). The CDR3 is 14 amino acids. CDR3 nucleotide sequence: TGTGCCAGCAGCTTATCGGACAGGAAAGAGACCCAGTACTTC. As protein: CASSLSDRKETQYF.